These T cell receptor beta chains were read from a single sample in a study of blood T cell repertoires in COVID-19. Profiling relied on immunoSEQ multiplex PCR, and the TCRdb table lists in-frame clones only, not all of them. The table has 90,000 or so clones, roughly 90% seen once; the top ten hold under 3.5%. Sequencing was performed on peripheral blood. The source of these receptors is a woman in her 70s with acute or convalescent COVID-19. The CDR3 runs from the conserved cysteine through the conserved F or W. D genes are given only for firm matches. For some rows the clone size is stated as once, few or many, or as a class when expanded; others skip it.

D | J | V | size | CDR3 | DNA
- | TRBJ2-4 | TRBV30 | - | CAWSVPGGPVDIQYF | TGTGCCTGGAGTGTCCCAGGAGGGCCGGTGGACATTCAGTACTTC
- | TRBJ1-5 | TRBV6-5 | - | CASRDAGAGNQPQHF | TGTGCCAGCAGAGATGCGGGGGCTGGAAATCAGCCCCAGCATTTT
- | TRBJ1-6 | TRBV6-5 | - | CASSYGRGNSPLHF | TGTGCCAGCAGTTACGGCAGGGGCAATTCACCCCTCCACTTT
TRBD1 | TRBJ2-7 | TRBV3-1/TRBV3-2 | - | CASRRGQGASYEQYF | TGTGCCAGCAGACGAGGACAGGGGGCCTCCTACGAGCAGTACTTC
TRBD2 | TRBJ2-7 | TRBV9 | - | CASSVGGSGSYEQYF | TGTGCCAGCAGCGTAGGGGGTAGCGGGAGCTACGAGCAGTACTTC
- | TRBJ1-3 | TRBV30 | - | CAWSGGHSGNTIYF | TGTGCCTGGAGTGGCGGTCACTCTGGAAACACCATATATTTT
TRBD1 | TRBJ1-5 | TRBV5-5 | - | CASSLVSSQGTPYSNQPQHF | TGTGCCAGCAGCTTGGTCTCGTCACAGGGGACCCCCTATAGCAATCAGCCCCAGCATTTT
TRBD2 | TRBJ2-1 | TRBV10-1 | - | CASSGGLAGGRSYNEQFF | TGCGCCAGCAGTGGGGGACTAGCGGGAGGGCGCTCCTACAATGAGCAGTTCTTC
TRBD2 | TRBJ2-1 | TRBV24-1 | - | CATSDSPGAGLAGGSSYNEQFF | TGTGCCACCAGTGATTCGCCGGGAGCGGGACTAGCGGGAGGGAGCTCCTACAATGAGCAGTTCTTC
- | TRBJ2-2 | TRBV29-1 | - | CSVSVGGNTGELFF | TGCAGCGTTTCCGTAGGGGGGAACACCGGGGAGCTGTTTTTT
- | TRBJ1-1 | TRBV5-1 | - | CASSLSKGGLGSSVGAFF | TGCGCCAGCAGCTTGAGCAAGGGTGGGTTGGGAAGTAGCGTGGGAGCTTTCTTT
TRBD2 | TRBJ2-1 | TRBV6-4 | - | CASSALAGGHNEQFF | TGTGCCAGCAGTGCCCTAGCGGGGGGGCACAATGAGCAGTTCTTC
- | TRBJ1-2 | TRBV7-9 | once | CASSSPTVNYGYTF | TGTGCCAGCAGCTCCCCCACAGTTAACTATGGCTACACCTTC
- | TRBJ1-1 | TRBV12-3/TRBV12-4 | - | CASSTGGSTEAFF | TGTGCCAGCAGTACTGGAGGGTCCACTGAAGCTTTCTTT
TRBD1 | TRBJ2-1 | TRBV7-9 | few | CASSWGTVSYNEQFF | TGTGCCAGCAGCTGGGGGACAGTTTCCTACAATGAGCAGTTCTTC
- | TRBJ2-3 | TRBV18 | - | CASSPGTPRSTDTQYF | TGTGCCAGCTCACCTGGGACACCTCGTAGCACAGATACGCAGTATTTT
TRBD1 | TRBJ2-7 | TRBV27 | - | CASSFGTGGDEQYF | TGTGCCAGCAGTTTCGGGACAGGGGGCGACGAGCAGTACTTC
- | TRBJ2-4 | TRBV6-1 | - | CASSDLEGGLFQYF | TGTGCCAGCAGTGACCTGGAGGGAGGATTGTTTCAGTACTTC
- | TRBJ2-2 | TRBV5-1 | - | CASNQGNTGELFF | TGCGCCAGCAATCAGGGGAACACCGGGGAGCTGTTTTTT
- | TRBJ1-1 | TRBV27 | - | CAKKILSDTEAFF | TGTGCCAAGAAAATCCTTTCGGACACTGAAGCTTTCTTT
- | TRBJ2-1 | TRBV18 | - | CASSPPGVGNEQFF | TGTGCCAGCTCACCCCCGGGAGTCGGTAATGAGCAGTTCTTC
- | TRBJ2-3 | TRBV28 | - | CASSFLQGTDTQYF | TGTGCCAGCAGTTTTCTACAGGGCACAGATACGCAGTATTTT
TRBD1 | TRBJ1-5 | TRBV28 | - | CASSGFAGQGGASNQPQHF | TGTGCCAGCAGTGGGTTCGCGGGACAGGGAGGCGCGAGCAATCAGCCCCAGCATTTT
- | TRBJ2-3 | TRBV30 | - | CAWSKSRDFSTDTQYF | TGTGCCTGGAGTAAGTCGCGGGACTTTAGCACAGATACGCAGTATTTT
- | TRBJ1-3 | TRBV2 | - | CASTRSGYSGNTIYF | TGTGCCAGCACCCGTTCGGGGTATTCCGGAAACACCATATATTTT
TRBD2 | TRBJ2-3 | TRBV5-1 | - | CASTISGVTDTQYF | TGCGCCAGCACGATAAGCGGGGTGACAGATACGCAGTATTTT
TRBD2 | TRBJ2-1 | TRBV4-2 | - | CASSTAGTSAYNEQFF | TGTGCCAGCAGCACCGCCGGGACTAGCGCCTACAATGAGCAGTTCTTC
TRBD1 | TRBJ2-5 | TRBV5-1 | - | CASSRATGAQETQYF | TGCGCCAGCAGTCGCGCAACAGGGGCCCAAGAGACCCAGTACTTC
- | TRBJ2-1 | TRBV18 | few | CASSSGPHNEQFF | TGTGCCAGCTCATCGGGTCCTCACAATGAGCAGTTCTTC
TRBD1 | TRBJ2-5 | TRBV10-3 | once | CAIKGAGETQYF | TGTGCCATCAAGGGGGCGGGAGAGACCCAGTACTTC
TRBD1 | TRBJ2-7 | TRBV11-2 | - | CASSLETGTTYEQYF | TGTGCCAGCAGCTTGGAGACAGGGACCACCTACGAGCAGTACTTC